The clone carrying this TCR beta chain appeared many times. Its specificity is not known. The data are from a study of T cell repertoires in cytomegalovirus infection. About the study: Evidence of both CMV infection and a matching HLA type came from public TCR beta signatures.

TCRdb re-called the reads through MiXCR, storing one row per CDR3 protein. The sample consists of about 920,000 distinct CDR3 sequences, 31% of them appearing once. Study-wide results and caveats: The response measured ex vivo was dominated by TCR beta clonotypes (HLA-C-restricted and CMV-specific). Individuals carrying CMV plus the relevant HLA were identified by cumulative frequency of public TCR beta families.

The CDR3 is 13 residues long. V shed 7 bases and J shed 3 bases, with 12 bases lying between them. This TCR came from a human donor in good health (CMV status not recorded). Some clones in this sample may be carry-over from other donors' samples. Source: cultured CD8+ T cells from PBMCs, taken from culture after CMV antigen stimulation. The gene calls are TRBV12-3 or TRBV12-4 and TRBJ1-1; D is undetermined. In nucleotides, the CDR3 is TGTGCCAGCACGTGGGTTTTGCACACTGAAGCTTTCTTT. As protein: CASTWVLHTEAFF.